The present T cell receptor beta chain was sequenced within a study of cytotoxic CD8 clonotypes in ibrutinib-treated CLL. Across the study: Within the patient group, 11 were relapsed/refractory and around 15 treatment-naive, and 17 were IGHV unmutated.

V was pared by 2 bases and J by 5 bases, with 7 bases of the junction left unmatched. Germline CDR1 reads GTSNPN; CDR2 reads SVGIG (reference sequence). CDR3 length equals 15 residues. Whole-study findings and limits: Clonality (at baseline) was higher than in age-matched healthy donors and tracked circulating CD8+ T-cell counts.

The sequencing depth, 1 in 200,000 to 1 in 1 million T cells, was the target. Sequencing was performed with immunoSEQ multiplex PCR; in TCRdb, only in-frame clones are kept and a portion is missing. The table lists about 160,000 clones, about 80% of them singletons. In regard to this clone: The antigen is undetermined.

The source was PBMCs, collected after 24 months of ibrutinib treatment. The chain couples TRBV30 to TRBJ2-3; 10 bases map to TRBD1. This TCR derives from a human donor with chronic lymphocytic leukemia. CDR3 residues: CAWSRGQGPVDTQYF. CDR3 bases: TGTGCCTGGAGTCGGGGACAGGGGCCGGTAGATACGCAGTATTTT. Looking up the rest from reference TRBV30 and TRBJ2-3 gives the full variable domain: SQTIHQWPATLVQPVGSPLSLECTVEGTSNPNLYWYRQAAGRGLQLLFYSVGIGQISSEVPQNLSASRPQDRQFILSSKKLLLSDSGFYLCAWSRGQGPVDTQYFGPGTRLTVL.